Below are 30 T cell receptor beta chains sequenced from a single sample in a study of cytomegalovirus exposure and HLA in healthy donors. The PCR employed 60 Vbeta primers together with 13 Jbeta primers. Data came from immunoSEQ multiplex PCR; TCRdb stores just in-frame clones and leaves some out. The repertoire holds some 130,000 clones, 70% to 80% seen once, with 2% to 3% in the top ten. Specimen: PBMCs. The receptors were sampled from a woman aged 60 to 75 in good health and CMV-seropositive.

The CDR3 DNA reads TGTGCCAGCAGCTTAGTAGGACAGCCTAATGAAAAACTGTTTTTT. Its protein product is CASSLVGQPNEKLFF. The chain employs TRBV11-2 and TRBJ1-4; D may be TRBD1 (6 bases). The V end was cut by 1 base, the J end by 3 bases, with 9 bases between. The germline CDR1 and CDR2 sequences are SGHAT and FQNNGV. This CDR3 is built from 15 residues.

The chain couples TRBV29-1 to TRBJ2-1; D is possibly TRBD2 (5 bases). Deletions cut 6 bases from V and 0 bases from J, with 12 bases between. Per germline, CDR1 SQVTM and CDR2 ANQGSEA. The CDR3 consists of 14 residues. CDR3 in DNA: TGCAGCGTGACGCCGGGGTCCTCCTACAATGAGCAGTTCTTC. This gives the protein CSVTPGSSYNEQFF.

This clone was seen more than once but under ten times. The rearrangement links TRBV6-5 to TRBJ2-5; D remains ambiguous. V was cut by 0 bases and J by 7 bases, with 9 bases left in between. Per germline, CDR1 MNHEY and CDR2 SVGAGI. The CDR3 sequence is 13 residues long. The CDR3 sequence: CASSYSRVVTQYF. Here the CDR3 DNA reads TGTGCCAGCAGTTACTCGAGAGTGGTGACCCAGTACTTC.

The rearrangement links TRBV5-1 to TRBJ2-5; possible D gene TRBD2, 6 bases. Deletions cut 3 bases from V and 6 bases from J, with 15 bases between. Per the germline V gene, CDR1 is SGHRS and CDR2 is YFSETQ. The CDR3 length is 14 residues. This CDR3 is CASSSGTEGKTQYF. The CDR3 nucleotides read TGCGCCAGCAGCTCTGGGACGGAGGGAAAGACCCAGTACTTC.

V usage is TRBV9 and J usage is TRBJ1-2; D possibly corresponds to TRBD1 (5 bases). The CDR3 totals 13 residues. CDR1 and CDR2 from the germline V gene are SGDLS and YYNGEE. The V and J ends lost 0 bases and 8 bases respectively, with 11 bases between them. CDR3 sequence reads: CASSVARVGGYTF. The CDR3 coding sequence is TGTGCCAGCAGCGTAGCCAGGGTGGGCGGCTACACCTTC.

This clone was recorded only once. The J gene is TRBJ1-3, the V gene TRBV19, with 9 bases matching TRBD1. Germline V gives CDR1 LNHDA, CDR2 SQIVND (reference sequence). Unmatched junction bases numbered 6, after V lost 5 bases and J lost 4 bases. This CDR3 has 15 amino acids. CDR3 sequence reads: CASSSWTGDGNTIYF. The DNA of the CDR3 is TGTGCCAGTAGTTCCTGGACAGGGGACGGAAACACCATATATTTT.

CDR3 bases: TGTGCCAGCAGCTTAGAGGAGACCACTGAAGCTTTCTTT. Amino acid sequence: CASSLEETTEAFF. The V and J genes are TRBV11-3 and TRBJ1-1; D is undetermined. Trimming took 0 bases from V and 4 from J, leaving 6 bases between them. Germline CDR1 reads SGHNT; CDR2 reads YENEEA. The CDR3 is 13 residues long. The full variable domain, in which reference TRBV11-3 and TRBJ1-1 provide the parts outside the CDR3, is EAGVVQSPRYKIIEKKQPVAFWCNPISGHNTLYWYLQNLGQGPELLIRYENEEAVDDSQLPKDRFSAERLKGVDSTLKIQPAELGDSAVYLCASSLEETTEAFFGQGTRLTVV.

The chain links TRBV6-1 to TRBJ1-5; D perhaps matches TRBD1 (5 bases). This CDR3 comprises 15 residues. The V gene's germline CDR1 is MNHNS and CDR2 SASEGT. The V end lost 7 bases, the J end lost 0 bases, and 13 bases lay between the germline ends. CDR3 coding DNA: TGTGCCAGCATCCCGGGGGGATATAGCAATCAGCCCCAGCATTTT. This translates into CASIPGGYSNQPQHF.

The CDR3 sequence: CASRRTGTSSGEAFF. CDR3 bases: TGCGCCAGCAGACGTACTGGGACATCCTCTGGGGAAGCTTTCTTT. The V and J genes are TRBV4-1 and TRBJ1-1; possible D gene TRBD1, 6 bases. The V end was cut by 6 bases, the J end by 8 bases, with 22 bases between. The CDR3 loop spans 15 amino acids. Germline V gives CDR1 MGHRA, CDR2 YSYEKL.

The genes are TRBV5-1 and TRBJ2-1, with TRBD1 identical over 9 bases. Unmatched junction bases numbered 10, after V lost 6 bases and J lost 9 bases. The germline V gene has CDR1 SGHRS and CDR2 YFSETQ. This CDR3 has 14 amino acids. The DNA of the CDR3 is TGCGCCAGCAAGAGGGACAGGGAGGGTAGTGAGCAGTTCTTC. Translated: CASKRDREGSEQFF.

The chain couples TRBV14 to TRBJ2-1; 10 nucleotides agree with TRBD2. CDR3 size: 16 residues. V lost 5 bases and J lost 4; bases outside the gene matches: 8. Looked up from germline, CDR1 is SGHDN and CDR2 is FVKESK. This CDR3 is CASSDLAGGLYNEQFF. The CDR3 DNA reads as TGTGCCAGCAGCGATTTAGCGGGGGGCTTATACAATGAGCAGTTCTTC.

This clone came up a few times. The V call is TRBV15, the J call TRBJ2-5, with a tentative D call TRBD2 (7 bases). The DNA end lines up better with TRBJ2-7; the J call may be wrong. CDR1 and CDR2 (germline): LNHNV, YYDKDF (reference sequence). This CDR3 region has 16 residues. In nucleotides, the CDR3 is TGTGCCACCAGCAGGGGCTATGAGGGGGGGAAATACGAGCAGTACTTC. Protein sequence: CATSRGYEGGKYEQYF.

The chain links TRBV5-1 to TRBJ1-5; a weak D match, TRBD1 (5 bases). The V gene's germline CDR1 is SGHRS and CDR2 YFSETQ. V was trimmed by 1 base and J by 0 bases, leaving 11 bases between them. The length of the CDR3 is 16 residues. CDR3 bases: TGCGCCAGCAGCTTGCGGGGACTGGATAGCAATCAGCCCCAGCATTTT. This codes for CASSLRGLDSNQPQHF. Together with reference TRBV5-1 and TRBJ1-5, the CDR3 gives the full variable domain: KAGVTQTPRYLIKTRGQQVTLSCSPISGHRSVSWYQQTPGQGLQFLFEYFSETQRNKGNFPGRFSGRQFSNSRSEMNVSTLELGDSALYLCASSLRGLDSNQPQHFGDGTRLSIL.

The rearrangement joins TRBV4-2 to TRBJ1-6; D might be TRBD1 (6 bases). The CDR3 is 15 residues long. Germline V gene lookup returns CDR1 LGHNA and CDR2 YNFKEQ. The V gene lost 5 bases and the J gene lost 7 bases, with 15 bases spanning the gap. CDR3 amino acids: CASSGRQVGNSPLHF. CDR3 DNA: TGTGCCAGCAGCGGTCGACAGGTGGGGAATTCACCCCTCCACTTT.

The J gene is TRBJ1-1, the V gene TRBV6-6; tentatively, D is TRBD1 (6 bases). V lost 7 bases to trimming and J lost 5 bases, with 17 bases between them. Germline V gene lookup returns CDR1 MNHNY and CDR2 SVGAGI (reference sequence). The CDR3 sequence is 14 residues long. In DNA, the CDR3 is TGTGCCAGCACCTTGACAGGAGAAGGAACTGAAGCTTTCTTT. Its translation: CASTLTGEGTEAFF.

V is TRBV19 and J is TRBJ2-2, with TRBD2 as a possible D gene (6 bases). Trimming stripped 7 bases from V and 4 bases from J, with 19 bases between. This CDR3 spans 16 amino acids. Germline assignment: CDR1 LNHDA and CDR2 SQIVND (reference sequence). CDR3 sequence: CASISHWGEITGELFF. In DNA form, the CDR3 reads TGTGCCAGTATCTCCCACTGGGGGGAAATCACCGGGGAGCTGTTTTTT. The variable domain in full, completed from reference TRBV19 and TRBJ2-2, reads DGGITQSPKYLFRKEGQNVTLSCEQNLNHDAMYWYRQDPGQGLRLIYYSQIVNDFQKGDIAEGYSVSREKKESFPLTVTSAQKNPTAFYLCASISHWGEITGELFFGEGSRLTVL.

The chain recombines TRBV15 with TRBJ2-3, with TRBD2 matching 9 bases. This CDR3 contains 16 residues. The germline CDR1 and CDR2 sequences are LNHNV and YYDKDF (reference sequence). With 5 bases clipped from V and 3 bases from J, the junction kept 9 bases outside the gene matches. This CDR3 is CATSGEAGGPTDTQYF. CDR3 DNA: TGTGCCACCAGCGGGGAGGCGGGGGGGCCGACAGATACGCAGTATTTT.

The V and J genes are TRBV7-3 and TRBJ2-1; 7 nucleotides align to TRBD2. The length of the CDR3 is 12 residues. The germline CDR1 and CDR2 sequences are SGHTA and FQGTGA. The J segment lost 10 bases and the V segment lost 3 bases, leaving 3 bases of the junction unmatched. In DNA form, the CDR3 reads TGTGCCAGCAGCTTCGGGGGGAAGGAGCAGTTCTTC. Translated, it gives CASSFGGKEQFF.

V gene TRBV5-6 combines with J gene TRBJ2-7, with D uncertain. Trimming took 5 bases from V and 0 from J, leaving 9 bases between them. Germline lookup yields CDR1 SGHDT and CDR2 YYEEEE. The length of the CDR3 is 13 residues. The CDR3 here is CASRLTHSYEQYF. DNA of the CDR3: TGTGCCAGCAGGTTGACTCACTCCTACGAGCAGTACTTC.

The rearrangement uses TRBV11-2 and TRBJ1-1; tentative D call: TRBD1 (6 bases). V was shortened by 6 bases and J by 0 bases, with 11 bases between the two germline ends. CDR3 length: 14 amino acids. The V gene's germline CDR1 is SGHAT and CDR2 FQNNGV. CDR3 nucleotide sequence: TGTGCCAGCAGTTGGGGGCTAATGAACACTGAAGCTTTCTTT. As protein: CASSWGLMNTEAFF.

The gene calls are TRBV28 and TRBJ1-1, with D maybe TRBD1 (5 bases). The CDR3 spans 13 residues. Trimming removed 6 bases at V and 6 bases at J, with 14 bases between. The V gene's germline CDR1 is MDHEN and CDR2 SYDVKM. CDR3 coding DNA: TGTGCCAGCAGCCTAACACAGGTCCCTGAAGCTTTCTTT. It is translated as CASSLTQVPEAFF.

This chain connects TRBV5-1 to TRBJ1-1; 9 bases are a match to TRBD1. The CDR3 has 14 residues. The V gene's germline CDR1 is SGHRS and CDR2 YFSETQ. Trimming removed 4 bases from V and 4 bases from J; junction bases left unmatched: 5. This chain's CDR3 is CASSPKTGGTEAFF. Written as DNA, the CDR3 is TGCGCCAGCAGCCCTAAGACAGGGGGCACTGAAGCTTTCTTT.

The chain joins TRBV9 to TRBJ2-1; TRBD1 matches at 9 bases. The germline CDR1 and CDR2 sequences are SGDLS and YYNGEE. The CDR3 is 13 residues long. Trimming cost V 2 bases and J 8 bases; bases outside gene matches: 2. In DNA, the CDR3 is TGTGCCAGCAGCGTTGGACAGGGGCATGAGCAGTTCTTC. Residues: CASSVGQGHEQFF.

The V call is TRBV5-6, the J call TRBJ2-7, with TRBD2 as a possible D gene (8 bases). Between the trimmed V and J ends, which lost 1 base and 7 bases, there was a span of 21 bases. The germline V gene encodes CDR1 SGHDT and CDR2 YYEEEE. This CDR3 has 16 residues. This chain's CDR3 is CASSLPGGGQMREQYF. CDR3 coding DNA: TGTGCCAGCAGCTTGCCCGGGGGGGGACAGATGAGGGAGCAGTACTTC. Complete variable domain (other parts from reference TRBV5-6 and TRBJ2-7): DAGVTQSPTHLIKTRGQQVTLRCSPKSGHDTVSWYQQALGQGPQFIFQYYEEEERQRGNFPDRFSGHQFPNYSSELNVNALLLGDSALYLCASSLPGGGQMREQYFGPGTRLTVT.

The chain combines TRBV19 with TRBJ1-5; the match to TRBD1 covers 11 bases. Trimming cost V 3 bases and J 7 bases; bases outside gene matches: 8. Germline V gene data show CDR1 as LNHDA and CDR2 as SQIVND (reference sequence). This CDR3 comprises 16 residues. Here the CDR3 DNA reads TGTGCCAGTAGTATTGAGGGGACAGGGGGATGGCAGCCCCAGCATTTT. It is translated as CASSIEGTGGWQPQHF.

This chain links TRBV27 with TRBJ2-2, with D uncertain. Trimming left V 6 bases short and J 0 bases short, with 14 bases between. The CDR3 is 16 amino acids. The V gene's germline CDR1 is MNHEY and CDR2 SMNVEV (reference sequence). The CDR3, as DNA: TGTGCCAGCAGCTCGAGGTTAACTGCGAACACCGGGGAGCTGTTTTTT. Translated, it gives CASSSRLTANTGELFF.

This chain links TRBV27 with TRBJ1-2, with D tentatively TRBD1 (5 bases). CDR3 length: 13 amino acids. Trimming cost V 6 bases and J 8 bases, with 16 bases left between them. Germline CDR1 is MNHEY and CDR2 is SMNVEV (reference sequence). CDR3 region: CASSQAGLKGYTF. CDR3 in DNA: TGTGCCAGCAGCCAAGCGGGGCTTAAGGGCTACACCTTC.

Only a few counts were recorded for this clone. This rearrangement joins TRBV5-1 to TRBJ2-2, with TRBD2 matching over 12 bases. CDR1 is SGHRS, CDR2 YFSETQ, per germline. The V gene end was trimmed by 4 bases and the J gene end by 6 bases; junction bases not matched to a gene: 1. This CDR3 region has 14 residues. In DNA form, the CDR3 reads TGCGCCAGCAGCCCTAGCGGGGGGGCCGGGGAGCTGTTTTTT. Amino acid sequence: CASSPSGGAGELFF.

This clone has only one observation. V is TRBV19 and J is TRBJ1-1; D may be TRBD1 (5 bases). V was trimmed by 6 bases and J by 0 bases, leaving 14 bases between them. Germline lookup yields CDR1 LNHDA and CDR2 SQIVND (reference sequence). The CDR3 consists of 15 residues. The CDR3 nucleotides read TGTGCCAGTAGACCCGGGAGGGGAATGAACACTGAAGCTTTCTTT. It encodes CASRPGRGMNTEAFF.

In its sample, this clone was seen a few times. The germline gene is not matched at one end of the junction; a read error may be the cause. The chain uses TRBV7-7 and TRBJ2-1; unclear D gene. The CDR3 contains 13 residues. From germline, CDR1 is SSHAT and CDR2 FNYEAQ (reference sequence). CDR3 loop: CASSMTRNNEQFF. The DNA of the CDR3 is TGTGCTAGCAGCATGACCAGGAACAATGAGCAGTTCTTC.